The entry that follows covers one TCR beta chain sequence. Its antigen is unidentified. Trimming left V 0 bases short and J 5 bases short, with 10 bases between. The CDR3 is made up of 14 amino acids. The germline V gene encodes CDR1 SGHDN and CDR2 FVKESK. The source of the sample is a study of T cell repertoires in cytomegalovirus infection. At the level of the study: Public TCR beta signatures marked donors with CMV infection and the matching HLA. Study results and limitations: HLA-C-restricted CMV clonotypes gave the most frequent clonotype in two of eight donors. Identification of carriers of CMV plus the relevant HLA was performed using cumulative public TCR beta family frequency.

In TCRdb, the reads were re-called with MiXCR into one record per CDR3 protein. Among approximately 630,000 distinct CDR3 sequences listed, approximately 24% were seen once. This chain uses TRBV14 with TRBJ1-1; D might be TRBD1 (6 bases). Sequencing used CD8+ T cells from PBMCs. The sequence was collected from a human donor in good health (CMV status not recorded). Some clones in this sample may be carry-over from other donors' samples. The CDR3 spells CASSQERGRTEAFF. CDR3 coding DNA: TGTGCCAGCAGCCAAGAGAGGGGGAGGACTGAAGCTTTCTTT.